These T cell receptor beta chains were read from a single sample in a study of CXCR3-negative and CXCR3-positive naive CD8 T cells. From its re-call of the 5' RACE reads, TCRdb lists each CDR3 protein once, without DNA. In total, the table holds under 9,000 distinct CDR3 sequences. Material for sequencing was naive CXCR3- CD8+ T cells from blood. The source is a human donor in good health. Some clones in this sample may be carry-over from other donors' samples. CDR3s include the opening cysteine and the closing phenylalanine or tryptophan. The size entry is marked missing in some rows and otherwise reads once, few, many or a size class.

TRBJ1-2 | TRBV29-1 | . | CSVDRDSHGGYTF
TRBJ2-1 | TRBV7-9 | medium-sized | CASSSRAAGGLEQFF
TRBJ2-2 | TRBV7-9 | . | CASSASGANTGELFF
TRBJ2-7 | TRBV2 | . | CASCRTPTYEQYF
TRBJ1-2 | TRBV7-9 | . | CASRGGHGYTF
TRBJ2-7 | TRBV29-1 | . | CSVFGGSFSSQQYF
TRBJ2-3 | TRBV29-1 | medium-sized | CSVERGITDTQYF
TRBJ2-1 | TRBV6-6 | medium-sized | CASSYSGDNEQFF
TRBJ2-7 | TRBV19 | . | CATSLTGDEQYF
TRBJ2-7 | TRBV25-1 | medium-sized | CASSEFYEQYF
TRBJ2-1 | TRBV20-1 | . | CSALKSSYNEQFF
TRBJ2-2 | TRBV7-3 | . | CASSLTGGIVFPTGELFF
TRBJ2-7 | TRBV9 | . | CASSVDDPSYEQYF
TRBJ2-1 | TRBV2 | . | CASSNGPNYNEQFF
TRBJ1-6 | TRBV7-2 | medium-sized | CASSLLGRLYNSPLHF
TRBJ2-7 | TRBV12-3/TRBV12-4 | medium-sized | CASSTSDSHSYEQYF
TRBJ2-7 | TRBV2 | . | CASIISGESSYEQYF
TRBJ1-2 | TRBV29-1 | . | CSVEDRQNYGYTF